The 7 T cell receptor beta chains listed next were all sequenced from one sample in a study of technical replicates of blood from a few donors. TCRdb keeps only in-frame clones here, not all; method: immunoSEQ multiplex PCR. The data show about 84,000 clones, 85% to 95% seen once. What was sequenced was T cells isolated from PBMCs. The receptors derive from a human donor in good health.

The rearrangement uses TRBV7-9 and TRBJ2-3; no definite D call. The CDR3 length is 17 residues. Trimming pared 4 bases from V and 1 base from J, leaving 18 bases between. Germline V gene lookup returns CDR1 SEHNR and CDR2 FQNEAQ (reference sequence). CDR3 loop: CASSSQTDFYRTDTQYF. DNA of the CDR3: TGTGCCAGCAGCTCGCAGACTGACTTCTATCGCACAGATACGCAGTATTTT.

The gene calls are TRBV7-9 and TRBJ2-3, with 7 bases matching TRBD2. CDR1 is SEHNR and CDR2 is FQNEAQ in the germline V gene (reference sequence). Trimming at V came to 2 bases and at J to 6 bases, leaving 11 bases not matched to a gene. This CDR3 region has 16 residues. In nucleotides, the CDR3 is TGTGCCAGCAGCTTAAAGAGGGTTGTCGGGGGGGATACGCAGTATTTT. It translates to CASSLKRVVGGDTQYF. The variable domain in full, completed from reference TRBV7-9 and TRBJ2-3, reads DTGVSQNPRHKITKRGQNVTFRCDPISEHNRLYWYRQTLGQGPEFLTYFQNEAQLEKSRLLSDRFSAERPKGSFSTLEIQRTEQGDSAMYLCASSLKRVVGGDTQYFGPGTRLTVL.

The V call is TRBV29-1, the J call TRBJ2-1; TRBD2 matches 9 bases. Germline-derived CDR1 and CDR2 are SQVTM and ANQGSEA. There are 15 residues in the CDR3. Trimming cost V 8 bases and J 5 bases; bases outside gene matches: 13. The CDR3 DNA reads TGCAGCTCTGACGGGTCTAGCGGGACCAACAATGAGCAGTTCTTC. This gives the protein CSSDGSSGTNNEQFF.

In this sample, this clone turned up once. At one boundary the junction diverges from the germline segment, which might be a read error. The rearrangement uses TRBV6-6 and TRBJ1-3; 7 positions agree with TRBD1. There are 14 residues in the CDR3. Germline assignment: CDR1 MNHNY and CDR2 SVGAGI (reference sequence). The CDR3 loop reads CVSSTDRAGNTIYF. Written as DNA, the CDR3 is TGTGTCAGCAGCACAGACAGGGCTGGAAACACCATATATTTT.

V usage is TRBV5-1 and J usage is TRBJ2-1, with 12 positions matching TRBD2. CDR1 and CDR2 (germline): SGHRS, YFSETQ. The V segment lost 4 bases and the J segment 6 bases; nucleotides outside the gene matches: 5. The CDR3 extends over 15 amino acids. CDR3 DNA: TGCGCCAGCAGCACTCTAGCGGGGGGGTCCAATGAGCAGTTCTTC. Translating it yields CASSTLAGGSNEQFF.

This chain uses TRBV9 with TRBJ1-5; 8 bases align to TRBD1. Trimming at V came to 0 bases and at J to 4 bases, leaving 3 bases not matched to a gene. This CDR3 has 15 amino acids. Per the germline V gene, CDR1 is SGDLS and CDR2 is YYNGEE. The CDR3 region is CASSVGTGRNQPQHF. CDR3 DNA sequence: TGTGCCAGCAGCGTAGGGACAGGGAGGAATCAGCCCCAGCATTTT.

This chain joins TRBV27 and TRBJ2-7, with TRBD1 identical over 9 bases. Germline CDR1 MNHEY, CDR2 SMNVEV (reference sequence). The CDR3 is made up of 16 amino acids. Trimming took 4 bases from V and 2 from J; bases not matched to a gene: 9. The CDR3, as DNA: TGTGCCAGCAGTTGGTCCCGGACAGGGGAAGCCTACGAGCAGTACTTC. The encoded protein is CASSWSRTGEAYEQYF.